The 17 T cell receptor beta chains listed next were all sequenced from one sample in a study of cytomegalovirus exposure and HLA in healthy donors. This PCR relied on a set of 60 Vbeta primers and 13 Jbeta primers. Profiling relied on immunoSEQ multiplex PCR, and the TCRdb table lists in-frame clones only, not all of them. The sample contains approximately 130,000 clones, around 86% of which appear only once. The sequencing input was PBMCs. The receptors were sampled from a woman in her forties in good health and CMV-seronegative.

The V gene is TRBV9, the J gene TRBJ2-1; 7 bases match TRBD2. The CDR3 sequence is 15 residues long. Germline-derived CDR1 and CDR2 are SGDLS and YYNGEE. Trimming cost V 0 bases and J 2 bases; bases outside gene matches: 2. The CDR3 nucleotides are TGTGCCAGCAGCGTAGGGGGGGGACCCTACAATGAGCAGTTCTTC. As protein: CASSVGGGPYNEQFF.

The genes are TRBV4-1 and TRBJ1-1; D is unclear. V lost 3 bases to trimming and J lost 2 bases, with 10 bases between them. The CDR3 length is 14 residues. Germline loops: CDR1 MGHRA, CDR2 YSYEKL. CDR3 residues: CASSQISGNTEAFF. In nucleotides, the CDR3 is TGCGCCAGCAGCCAGATTTCGGGTAACACTGAAGCTTTCTTT.

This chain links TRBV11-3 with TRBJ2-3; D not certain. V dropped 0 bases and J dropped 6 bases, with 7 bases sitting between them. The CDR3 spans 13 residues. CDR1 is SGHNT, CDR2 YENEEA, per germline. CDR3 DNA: TGTGCCAGCAGCTTAGATCCGGGTGATACGCAGTATTTT. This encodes CASSLDPGDTQYF.

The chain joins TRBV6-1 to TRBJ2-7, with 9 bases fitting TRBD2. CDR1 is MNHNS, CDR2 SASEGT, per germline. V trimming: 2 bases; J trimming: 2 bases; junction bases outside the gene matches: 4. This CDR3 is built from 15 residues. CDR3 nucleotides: TGTGCCAGCAGTGAACGGGCGGGGGGGCCCTACGAGCAGTACTTC. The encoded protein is CASSERAGGPYEQYF.

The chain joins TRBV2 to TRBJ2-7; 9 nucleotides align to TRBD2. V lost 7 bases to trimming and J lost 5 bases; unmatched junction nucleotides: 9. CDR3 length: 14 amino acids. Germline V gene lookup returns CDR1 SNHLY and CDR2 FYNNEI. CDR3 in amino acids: CASTSGGILHEQYF. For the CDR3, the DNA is TGTGCCAGCACCAGCGGGGGGATCCTCCACGAGCAGTACTTC.

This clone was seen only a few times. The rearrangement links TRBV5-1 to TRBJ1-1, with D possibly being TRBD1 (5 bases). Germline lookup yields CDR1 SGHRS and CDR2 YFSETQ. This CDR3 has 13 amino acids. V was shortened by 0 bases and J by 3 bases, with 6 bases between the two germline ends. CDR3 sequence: CASSLVGDTEAFF. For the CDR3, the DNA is TGCGCCAGCAGCTTGGTAGGGGACACTGAAGCTTTCTTT.

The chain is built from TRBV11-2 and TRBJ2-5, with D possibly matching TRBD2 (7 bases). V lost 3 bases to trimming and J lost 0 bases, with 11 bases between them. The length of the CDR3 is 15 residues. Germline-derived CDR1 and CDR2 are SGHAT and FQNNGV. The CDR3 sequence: CASSLKGGYQETQYF. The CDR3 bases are TGTGCCAGCAGCTTGAAGGGGGGGTACCAAGAGACCCAGTACTTC.

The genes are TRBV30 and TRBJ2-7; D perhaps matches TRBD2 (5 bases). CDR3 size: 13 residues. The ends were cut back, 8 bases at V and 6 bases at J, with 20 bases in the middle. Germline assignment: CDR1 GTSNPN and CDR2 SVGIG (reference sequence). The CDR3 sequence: CAGSATERVEQYF. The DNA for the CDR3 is TGTGCCGGTAGCGCCACGGAGCGCGTCGAGCAGTACTTC.

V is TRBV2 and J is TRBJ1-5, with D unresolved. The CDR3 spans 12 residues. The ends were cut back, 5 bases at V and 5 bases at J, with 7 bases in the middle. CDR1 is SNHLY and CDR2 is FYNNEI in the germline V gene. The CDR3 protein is CASSPSYQPQHF. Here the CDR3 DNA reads TGTGCCAGCAGTCCGAGTTATCAGCCCCAGCATTTT.

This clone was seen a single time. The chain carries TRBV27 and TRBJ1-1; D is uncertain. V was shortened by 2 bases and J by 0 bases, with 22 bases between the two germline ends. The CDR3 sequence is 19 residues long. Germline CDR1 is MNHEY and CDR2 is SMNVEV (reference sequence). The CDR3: CASSLQAGRMSSMNTEAFF. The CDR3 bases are TGTGCCAGCAGTTTACAGGCCGGCAGAATGTCCTCGATGAACACTGAAGCTTTCTTT.

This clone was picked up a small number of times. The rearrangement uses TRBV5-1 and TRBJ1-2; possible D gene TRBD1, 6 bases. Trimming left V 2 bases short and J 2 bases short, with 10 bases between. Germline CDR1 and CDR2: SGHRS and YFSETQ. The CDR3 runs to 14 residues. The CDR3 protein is CASSFGTPNYGYTF. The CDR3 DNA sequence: TGCGCCAGCAGCTTTGGGACACCCAACTATGGCTACACCTTC.

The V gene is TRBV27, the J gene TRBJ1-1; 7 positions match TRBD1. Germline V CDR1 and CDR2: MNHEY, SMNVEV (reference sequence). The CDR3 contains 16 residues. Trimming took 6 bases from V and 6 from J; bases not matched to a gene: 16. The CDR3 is CASRPSKQGRSAEAFF. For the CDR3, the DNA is TGTGCCAGCAGACCCTCAAAACAGGGGCGGTCGGCTGAAGCTTTCTTT.

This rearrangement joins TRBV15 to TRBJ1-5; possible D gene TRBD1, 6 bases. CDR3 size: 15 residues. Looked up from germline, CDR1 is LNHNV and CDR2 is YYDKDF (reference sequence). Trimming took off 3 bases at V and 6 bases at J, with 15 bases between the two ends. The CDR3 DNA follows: TGTGCCACCAGCAGGGGGGAGGGGGAGGGTCAGCCCCAGCATTTT. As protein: CATSRGEGEGQPQHF.

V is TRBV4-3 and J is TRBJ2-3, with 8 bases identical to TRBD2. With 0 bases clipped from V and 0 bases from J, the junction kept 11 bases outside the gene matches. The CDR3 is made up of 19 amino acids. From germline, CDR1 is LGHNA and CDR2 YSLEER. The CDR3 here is CASSQDLGLAGFSTDTQYF. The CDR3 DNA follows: TGCGCCAGCAGCCAAGATCTCGGGCTAGCGGGTTTTAGCACAGATACGCAGTATTTT.

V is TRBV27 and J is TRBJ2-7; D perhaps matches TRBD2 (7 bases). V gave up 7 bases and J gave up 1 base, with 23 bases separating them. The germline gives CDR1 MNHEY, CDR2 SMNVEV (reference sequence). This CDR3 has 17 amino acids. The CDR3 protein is CASTPRGGGSCSYEQYF. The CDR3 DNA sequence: TGTGCCAGCACCCCGCGAGGGGGGGGGAGTTGTTCCTACGAGCAGTACTTC.

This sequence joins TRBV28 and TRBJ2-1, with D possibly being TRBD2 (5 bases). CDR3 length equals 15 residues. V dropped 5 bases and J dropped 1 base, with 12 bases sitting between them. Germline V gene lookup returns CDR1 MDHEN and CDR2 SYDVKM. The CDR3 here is CASSILRGSYNEQFF. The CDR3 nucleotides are TGTGCCAGCAGTATACTACGGGGTTCCTACAATGAGCAGTTCTTC.

This chain's CDR3 is CASSEVYVSVTLDEQYF. The CDR3 bases are TGTGCCAGCAGTGAAGTTTACGTTTCAGTAACCCTAGACGAGCAGTACTTC. The chain combines TRBV6-1 with TRBJ2-7; D remains unclear. Germline V CDR1 and CDR2: MNHNS, SASEGT. Trimming shortened V by 1 base and J by 5 bases, and 21 bases separated the two germline ends. The CDR3 runs to 17 residues.